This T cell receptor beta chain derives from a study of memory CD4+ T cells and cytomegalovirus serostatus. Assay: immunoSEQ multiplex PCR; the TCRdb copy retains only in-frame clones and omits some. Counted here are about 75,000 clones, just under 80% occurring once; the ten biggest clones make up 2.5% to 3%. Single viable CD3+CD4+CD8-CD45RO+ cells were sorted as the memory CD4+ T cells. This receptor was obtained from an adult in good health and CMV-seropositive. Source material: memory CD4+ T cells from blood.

The CDR3 coding sequence is TGTGCCAGCAGCAGCGGACAGATACCATTGAACACTGAAGCTTTCTTT. It yields the protein CASSSGQIPLNTEAFF. J is TRBJ1-1 and V is TRBV5-4; tentative D call: TRBD1 (6 bases). V dropped 4 bases and J dropped 0 bases, with 16 bases sitting between them. The CDR3 covers 16 residues. Germline CDR1 reads SGHNT; CDR2 reads YYREEE (reference sequence).